This T cell receptor beta chain was sequenced during a study of siplizumab effects on memory and regulatory T cells. Looked up from germline, CDR1 is PRHDT and CDR2 is FYEKMQ (reference sequence). This CDR3 spans 14 amino acids. Losses at the gene ends were 4 bases for V and 3 bases for J; bases not matched to a gene: 4. Study-wide points: Mapping to unstimulated subsets was achieved for only a minor fraction of alloreactive clones. In siplizumab conditions, mappable alloreactive CD4+ clones averaged around 69% Treg-derived, against approximately 27% in controls.

Clones were sequenced by immunoSEQ multiplex PCR, and TCRdb holds only the in-frame ones, with some missing. The sample carries about 57,000 clones, 70% to 90% recorded once. Note on this clone: What it recognizes is unknown.

The chain uses TRBV13 and TRBJ2-5; TRBD1 aligns across 8 bases. The TCR sequence derives from a human donor in good health. The specimen was memory CD4+ T cells sorted from blood. CDR3 sequence: CASSSGTGEETQYF. CDR3 coding DNA: TGTGCCAGCAGCTCTGGGACAGGTGAAGAGACCCAGTACTTC.